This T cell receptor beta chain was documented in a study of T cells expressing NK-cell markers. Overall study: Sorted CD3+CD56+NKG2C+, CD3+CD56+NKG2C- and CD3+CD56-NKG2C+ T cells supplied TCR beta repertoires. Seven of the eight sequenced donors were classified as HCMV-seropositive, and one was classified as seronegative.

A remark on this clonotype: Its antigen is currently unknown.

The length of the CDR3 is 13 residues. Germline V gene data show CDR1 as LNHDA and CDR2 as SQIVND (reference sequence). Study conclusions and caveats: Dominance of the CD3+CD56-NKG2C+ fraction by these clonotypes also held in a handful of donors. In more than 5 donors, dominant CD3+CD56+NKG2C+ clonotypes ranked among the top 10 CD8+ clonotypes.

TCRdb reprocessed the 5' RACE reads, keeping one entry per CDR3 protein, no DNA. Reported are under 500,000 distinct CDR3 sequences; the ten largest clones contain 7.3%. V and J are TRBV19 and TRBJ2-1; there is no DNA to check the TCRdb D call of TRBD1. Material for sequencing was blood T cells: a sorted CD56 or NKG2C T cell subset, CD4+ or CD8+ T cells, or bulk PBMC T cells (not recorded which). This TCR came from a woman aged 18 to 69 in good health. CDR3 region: CASSRRDRDEQFF.